Included here is one T cell receptor beta chain sequence, with context. Its cognate antigen is unknown. This CDR3 contains 15 residues. The germline V gene has CDR1 LGHNA and CDR2 YSLEER. 5' RACE with UMI labels generated the TRB cDNA libraries. TCRdb re-called the 5' RACE reads and gives one entry per CDR3 protein, without DNA. Listed are 84,000 or so distinct CDR3 sequences; almost 0.55% falls within the top ten. Triplicate sorting captured approximately 300,000 cells each from every CD8+ T cell subset. CD45RO-CCR7+CD27+CD95- expression identified naive CD8+ T cells. This entry is derived from a study of CXCR3-negative and CXCR3-positive naive CD8 T cells. Study background: Each library gave roughly 1.5 +/- 0.3 million of 130 million to 150 million TRB reads. General study results and limits: TRB CDR3 properties were used to infer TCR strength, and surface CD5 was comparable between naive subsets. TRB CDR3s were more hydrophobic in CXCR3-positive than in CXCR3-negative naive cells.

V gene TRBV4-3 combines with J gene TRBJ2-1; TCRdb calls TRBD1, which cannot be checked without DNA. The sequence was collected from a human donor in good health. Some clones in this sample may be carry-over from other donors' samples. The source material was naive CXCR3+ CD8+ T cells from blood. Subset described: CD45RO-CCR7+CD27+CD95- naive CD8+ T cells expressing CXCR3 (TNR3+). CDR3 loop: CASSQSTGGLHEQFF.